Presented here are 15 T cell receptor beta chains from one specimen sequenced in a study of T cells in localized non-small cell lung cancer. Measured with immunoSEQ multiplex PCR; TCRdb has only the in-frame clones, and not every one. The sample has about 28,000 clones, about 90% seen once; the top ten hold roughly 2.9%. Sample: peripheral blood, taken before any cancer treatment. The receptors originated from a woman between 18 and 50 years old with stage I lung adenocarcinoma.

This clone showed up just once. The chain employs TRBV5-1 and TRBJ2-2; 12 bases match TRBD2. Germline values: CDR1 SGHRS, CDR2 YFSETQ. Unmatched junction bases numbered 1, after V lost 3 bases and J lost 4 bases. The CDR3 consists of 15 residues. CDR3 nucleotide sequence: TGCGCCAGCAGCTGGACTAGCGGGACCACCGGGGAGCTGTTTTTT. It is translated as CASSWTSGTTGELFF.

This chain joins TRBV29-1 and TRBJ2-1, with D hard to call. Germline values: CDR1 SQVTM, CDR2 ANQGSEA. This CDR3 has 11 amino acids. Deletions cut 6 bases from V and 5 bases from J, with 8 bases between. DNA of the CDR3: TGCAGCGTCGGGCCTGACAATGAGCAGTTCTTC. Translation gives CSVGPDNEQFF.

The V and J genes are TRBV4-3 and TRBJ2-1, with 8 bases that match TRBD2. Germline CDR1 and CDR2: LGHNA and YSLEER. The CDR3 consists of 15 residues. J was trimmed by 4 bases and V by 0 bases; bases with no gene match: 2. In DNA form, the CDR3 reads TGCGCCAGCAGCCAAGAGTCTAGCGGGTACAATGAGCAGTTCTTC. Translated, it gives CASSQESSGYNEQFF.

This clone was seen only once. V and J are TRBV27 and TRBJ2-2; tentative D call: TRBD2 (6 bases). Germline CDR1 MNHEY, CDR2 SMNVEV (reference sequence). Trimming pared 8 bases from V and 0 bases from J, leaving 19 bases between. This CDR3 region has 17 residues. The CDR3: CASRAGIGTSNTGELFF. The CDR3 DNA is TGTGCCAGCCGTGCGGGGATCGGAACGTCGAACACCGGGGAGCTGTTTTTT.

The chain combines TRBV27 with TRBJ2-2, with 10 bases lining up with TRBD2. The J segment lost 4 bases and the V segment lost 2 bases, leaving 4 bases of the junction unmatched. CDR1 is MNHEY, CDR2 SMNVEV, per germline (reference sequence). The CDR3 is 16 residues long. The CDR3 spells CASSLILAGTTGELFF. CDR3 bases: TGTGCCAGCAGTTTAATACTAGCGGGGACCACCGGGGAGCTGTTTTTT.

As to this clone: Relative to the germline gene, one junction end is altered; a read error may explain this. The chain employs TRBV20-1 and TRBJ2-7; D gene uncertain. The CDR3 length is 11 residues. Germline values: CDR1 DFQATT, CDR2 SNEGSKA (reference sequence). CDR3 region: CSARVADEQYF. Here the CDR3 DNA reads TGCAGTGCCAGAGTCGCGGACGAGCAGTACTTC.

The chain links TRBV7-2 to TRBJ1-5; D unclear. There are 14 residues in the CDR3. Trimming left V 1 base short and J 6 bases short, with 10 bases between. Germline CDR1 reads SGHTA; CDR2 reads FQGNSA. The CDR3 sequence is CASSLELGGQPQHF. Here the CDR3 DNA reads TGTGCCAGCAGCTTAGAATTGGGAGGTCAGCCCCAGCATTTT.

With respect to this clone: An end of the junction differs from the germline gene, which may be a read error. This chain connects TRBV10-3 to TRBJ1-2, with D possibly matching TRBD1 (5 bases). CDR1 ENHRY and CDR2 SYGVKD come from the germline V gene. The CDR3 totals 13 residues. The CDR3 sequence is CAISESGVMGKAF. CDR3 bases: TGTGCCATCAGTGAGTCGGGGGTTATGGGGAAAGCCTTC.

J is TRBJ2-3 and V is TRBV6-5; D call uncertain. The CDR3 is made up of 14 amino acids. V lost 2 bases to trimming and J lost 3 bases, with 9 bases between them. Germline-derived CDR1 and CDR2 are MNHEY and SVGAGI. The CDR3 loop is CASSYNRLTDTQYF. CDR3 nucleotide sequence: TGTGCCAGCAGTTACAATAGGTTAACAGATACGCAGTATTTT.

The V and J genes are TRBV4-1 and TRBJ2-1; 11 nucleotides agree with TRBD2. CDR1 and CDR2 from the germline V gene are MGHRA and YSYEKL. Unmatched junction bases numbered 5, after V lost 4 bases and J lost 6 bases. The CDR3 covers 15 residues. The CDR3 region is CASSLLAGEVNEQFF. Here the CDR3 DNA reads TGCGCCAGCAGCCTACTAGCGGGAGAGGTCAATGAGCAGTTCTTC.

This chain links TRBV10-3 with TRBJ2-7; possibly TRBD1 for D (6 bases). The V end was cut by 6 bases, the J end by 5 bases, with 17 bases between. The CDR3 is 14 residues long. Germline assignment: CDR1 ENHRY and CDR2 SYGVKD. The CDR3 here is CAIRRTGNDDEQYF. The CDR3 nucleotides are TGTGCCATCAGACGAACAGGGAACGATGACGAGCAGTACTTC.

The chain recombines TRBV5-1 with TRBJ1-1; maybe TRBD1 (6 bases). Germline assignment: CDR1 SGHRS and CDR2 YFSETQ. This CDR3 region has 17 residues. The V and J ends lost 6 bases and 0 bases respectively, with 21 bases between them. DNA for the CDR3: TGCGCCAGCACCCGCGACGCTAAGACAGGCATGAACACTGAAGCTTTCTTT. Protein product: CASTRDAKTGMNTEAFF.

The chain recombines TRBV10-3 with TRBJ2-7; tentatively, D is TRBD1 (6 bases). V was shortened by 4 bases and J by 6 bases, with 13 bases between the two germline ends. The CDR3 is 13 residues long. Germline CDR1 reads ENHRY; CDR2 reads SYGVKD. The CDR3 DNA is TGTGCCATCAGTGGGGACACAGGGACCGAGCAGTACTTC. Translation: CAISGDTGTEQYF.

The gene calls are TRBV7-9 and TRBJ2-7; possibly TRBD1 for D (5 bases). The ends were cut back, 1 base at V and 5 bases at J, with 12 bases in the middle. The CDR3 totals 14 residues. Germline CDR1 and CDR2: SEHNR and FQNEAQ (reference sequence). CDR3 DNA sequence: TGTGCCAGCAGCTTAGGGACAAGCCAGAACGAGCAGTACTTC. Amino acids: CASSLGTSQNEQYF.

The chain joins TRBV4-2 to TRBJ2-3, with 13 bases that match TRBD2. The CDR3 length is 19 residues. V trimming: 1 base; J trimming: 0 bases; junction bases outside the gene matches: 7. Germline V gene lookup returns CDR1 LGHNA and CDR2 YNFKEQ. This chain's CDR3 is CASSQGLAGGGASTDTQYF. As DNA, the CDR3 is TGTGCCAGCAGCCAAGGACTAGCGGGAGGAGGGGCTAGCACAGATACGCAGTATTTT.